This T cell receptor beta chain stems from a study of identical twins. The CDR3 extends over 16 amino acids. Trimming left V 0 bases short and J 5 bases short, with 13 bases between. Germline CDR1 reads LGHNA; CDR2 reads YSLEER. Each CDR3 protein is one row after TCRdb ran MiXCR on the 5' RACE reads. The table has some 500,000 distinct CDR3 sequences, more than 9% seen once. The same data also went into a second study, on yellow fever vaccine responses in identical twins.

The receptor was isolated from a woman aged 18-29 years in good health. The chain has TRBV4-3 and TRBJ1-4; a possible D gene is TRBD1 (5 bases). Sequencing was performed on PBMCs. The CDR3 loop is CASSQDKGKWNEKLFF. As DNA, the CDR3 is TGCGCCAGCAGCCAAGATAAGGGGAAATGGAATGAAAAACTGTTTTTT.